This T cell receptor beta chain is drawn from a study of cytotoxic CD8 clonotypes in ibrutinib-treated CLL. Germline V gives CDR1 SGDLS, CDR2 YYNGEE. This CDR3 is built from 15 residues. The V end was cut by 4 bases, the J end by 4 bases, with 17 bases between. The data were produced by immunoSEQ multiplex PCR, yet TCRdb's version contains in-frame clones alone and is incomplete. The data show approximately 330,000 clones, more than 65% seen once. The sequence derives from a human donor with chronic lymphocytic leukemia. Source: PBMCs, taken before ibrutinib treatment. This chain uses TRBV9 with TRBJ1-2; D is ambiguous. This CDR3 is CASSPRADSRYGYTF. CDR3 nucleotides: TGTGCCAGCAGCCCCCGGGCCGACTCACGCTATGGCTACACCTTC. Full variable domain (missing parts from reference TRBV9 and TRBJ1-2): DSGVTQTPKHLITATGQRVTLRCSPRSGDLSVYWYQQSLDQGLQFLIQYYNGEERAKGNILERFSAQQFPDLHSELNLSSLELGDSALYFCASSPRADSRYGYTFGSGTRLTVV.